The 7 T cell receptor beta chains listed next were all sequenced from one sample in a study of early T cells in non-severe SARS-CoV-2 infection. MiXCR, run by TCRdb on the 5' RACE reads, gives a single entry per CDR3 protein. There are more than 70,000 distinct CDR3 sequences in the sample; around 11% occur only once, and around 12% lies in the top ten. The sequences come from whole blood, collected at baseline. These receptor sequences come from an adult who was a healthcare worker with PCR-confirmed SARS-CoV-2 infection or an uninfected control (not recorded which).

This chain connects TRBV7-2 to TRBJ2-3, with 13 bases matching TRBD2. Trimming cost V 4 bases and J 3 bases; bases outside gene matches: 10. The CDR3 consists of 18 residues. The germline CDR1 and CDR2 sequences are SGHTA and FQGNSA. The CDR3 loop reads CASSYPRLAGGGTDTQYF. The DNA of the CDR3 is TGTGCCAGCAGCTACCCGCGACTAGCGGGGGGAGGTACAGATACGCAGTATTTT. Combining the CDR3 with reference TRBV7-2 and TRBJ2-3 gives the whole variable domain GAGVSQSPSNKVTEKGKDVELRCDPISGHTALYWYRQSLGQGLEFLIYFQGNSAPDKSGLPSDRFSAERTGGSVSTLTIQRTQQEDSAVYLCASSYPRLAGGGTDTQYFGPGTRLTVL.

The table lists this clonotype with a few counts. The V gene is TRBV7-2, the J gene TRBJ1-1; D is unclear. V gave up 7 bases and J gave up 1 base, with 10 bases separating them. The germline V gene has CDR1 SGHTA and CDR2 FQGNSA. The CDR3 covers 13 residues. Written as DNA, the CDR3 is TGTGCCAGCAATGACCGAAGGAACACTGAAGCTTTCTTT. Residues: CASNDRRNTEAFF.

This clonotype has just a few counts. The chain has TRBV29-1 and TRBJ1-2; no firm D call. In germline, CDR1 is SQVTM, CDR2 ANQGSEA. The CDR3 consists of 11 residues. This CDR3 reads CIGSELSGYTF. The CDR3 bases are TGCATAGGTTCGGAGTTGTCAGGCTACACCTTC.

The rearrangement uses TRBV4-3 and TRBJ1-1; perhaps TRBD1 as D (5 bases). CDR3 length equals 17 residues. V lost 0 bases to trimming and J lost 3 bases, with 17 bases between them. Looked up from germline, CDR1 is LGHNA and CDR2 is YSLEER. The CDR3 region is CASSQEFGAGTDTEAFF. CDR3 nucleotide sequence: TGCGCCAGCAGCCAAGAATTTGGGGCCGGAACAGACACTGAAGCTTTCTTT.

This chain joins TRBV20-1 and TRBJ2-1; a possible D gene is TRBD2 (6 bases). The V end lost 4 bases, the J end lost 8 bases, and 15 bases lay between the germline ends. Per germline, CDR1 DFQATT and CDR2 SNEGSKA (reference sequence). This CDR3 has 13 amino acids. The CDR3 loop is CSANPGGRDEQFF. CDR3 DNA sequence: TGCAGTGCTAACCCCGGGGGTAGGGATGAGCAGTTCTTC.

The CDR3 is CASSESGQGDQPQHF. The DNA for the CDR3 is TGCGCCAGCAGTGAGTCCGGGCAGGGGGACCAGCCCCAGCATTTT. The chain combines TRBV10-2 with TRBJ1-5, with 7 bases that match TRBD1. Per the germline V gene, CDR1 is WSHSY and CDR2 is SAAADI. Trimming cost V 0 bases and J 7 bases; bases outside gene matches: 6. This CDR3 comprises 15 residues.

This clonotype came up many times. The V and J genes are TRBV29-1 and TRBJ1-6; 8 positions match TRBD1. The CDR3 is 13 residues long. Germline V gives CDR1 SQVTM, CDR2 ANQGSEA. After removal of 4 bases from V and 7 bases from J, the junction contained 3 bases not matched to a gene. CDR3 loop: CSVGTGGNSPLHF. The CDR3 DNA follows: TGCAGCGTTGGCACAGGGGGAAATTCACCCCTCCACTTT.